This T cell receptor (beta chain) was recorded in a study of shared clonotypes between healthy human individuals. A remark on this clone: This CDR3 is also generated by other DNA sequences in the sample.

Clones were sequenced by immunoSEQ multiplex PCR, and TCRdb holds only the in-frame ones, with some missing. The sample lists roughly 2.6 million clones; just over 90% were seen once. Trimming cost V 3 bases and J 2 bases, with 11 bases left between them. Germline V gene sequence: CDR1 MNHNS, CDR2 SASEGT. CDR3 size: 15 residues. The TCR sequence derives from a man in his late teens or twenties in good health. The chain links TRBV6-1 to TRBJ1-5, with TRBD1 as a possible D gene (5 bases). What was sequenced was naive CD4+ T cells sorted from blood. The subset was: CD45RA+ positively selected. The CDR3 DNA follows: TGTGCCAGCAGTGACCAGGGCACGGGCAATCAGCCCCAGCATTTT. It is translated as CASSDQGTGNQPQHF.